These T cell receptor beta chains were read from a single sample in a study of response to subunit inactivated influenza vaccine. MiXCR, applied by TCRdb to the RT-PCR reads, yields one record per CDR3 protein. This sample has about 700,000 distinct CDR3 sequences; approximately 15% occur once, and the top ten carry 6% to 7%. Source: PBMCs from blood, taken 14 to 15 days before vaccination. These receptor sequences come from a man over 45 who received an inactivated influenza vaccine. Both conserved end residues are part of each CDR3. The order of the fields is CDR3 DNA, CDR3 protein, D gene, clone size, J gene, V gene. The D gene is left open where the match is weak. Where a row states a size, it is once, few, many or the class of an expanded clone; other rows omit it.

CDR3nt: TGTGCCAGCAGTTTCGACAGGGGGGTCTACAATGAGCAGTTCTTC; CDR3aa: CASSFDRGVYNEQFF; d_gene: TRBD1; abundance: .; j_gene: TRBJ2-1; v_gene: TRBV12-3/TRBV12-4
CDR3nt: TGCAGCGTTGCCGGGACCAATACGCTCTACGAGCAGTACTTC; CDR3aa: CSVAGTNTLYEQYF; d_gene: .; abundance: .; j_gene: TRBJ2-7; v_gene: TRBV29-1
CDR3nt: TGCAGTGCTAGTTTGATCCGGGGGACCTACAATGAGCAGTTCTTC; CDR3aa: CSASLIRGTYNEQFF; d_gene: .; abundance: .; j_gene: TRBJ2-1; v_gene: TRBV20-1
CDR3nt: TGTGCCAGCAGCCCCCTTGGACAGGGGAACACCGGGGAGCTGTTTTTT; CDR3aa: CASSPLGQGNTGELFF; d_gene: TRBD1; abundance: many; j_gene: TRBJ2-2; v_gene: TRBV12-3/TRBV12-4
CDR3nt: TGTGCCAGCAGCCAAGAACTCGGGACGCGTGAAAAACTGTTTTTT; CDR3aa: CASSQELGTREKLFF; d_gene: .; abundance: .; j_gene: TRBJ1-4; v_gene: TRBV4-2
CDR3nt: TGTGCCAGCAGCTTAGATCCCGGGACCTATGGCTACACCTTC; CDR3aa: CASSLDPGTYGYTF; d_gene: .; abundance: few; j_gene: TRBJ1-2; v_gene: TRBV11-2
CDR3nt: TGTGCCAGCAGCCAAAGAGACATTCGTCAAGGAAGTGGTAACTACAATGAGCAGTTCTTC; CDR3aa: CASSQRDIRQGSGNYNEQFF; d_gene: .; abundance: many; j_gene: TRBJ2-1; v_gene: TRBV12-3/TRBV12-4
CDR3nt: TGTGCCAGCAGCCAAGTGCGAGATACGCAGTATTTT; CDR3aa: CASSQVRDTQYF; d_gene: .; abundance: few; j_gene: TRBJ2-3; v_gene: TRBV4-2
CDR3nt: TGCAGTGCCGAACAGGGGGTCGGTGAAGCTTTCTTT; CDR3aa: CSAEQGVGEAFF; d_gene: TRBD1; abundance: .; j_gene: TRBJ1-1; v_gene: TRBV20-1
CDR3nt: TGTGCCAGCAGCTTGAGGGGGACCCTATCCTACAATGAGCAGTTCTTC; CDR3aa: CASSLRGTLSYNEQFF; d_gene: .; abundance: .; j_gene: TRBJ2-1; v_gene: TRBV7-2